The rows below give T cell receptor beta chains drawn from one sample of a study of cytotoxic CD8 clonotypes in ibrutinib-treated CLL. Sequenced by immunoSEQ multiplex PCR; TCRdb stores in-frame clones only, minus some. The sample has 150,000 to 200,000 clones, 70% to 90% seen once; the top ten hold approximately 2.9%. Source: PBMCs, taken at disease progression, from a patient treated with ibrutinib. Source of these receptors: a human donor with chronic lymphocytic leukemia. Both conserved end residues are part of each CDR3. Each record gives: D gene, clone size, J gene, V gene, CDR3 DNA, CDR3 protein. D genes are given only for firm matches. Not all rows give a size; the values are once, few, many and, for expanded clones, a class.

D gene: -
clone size: -
J gene: TRBJ1-1
V gene: TRBV25-1
CDR3 DNA: TGTGCCAGCAGTGAAGACCCGCTGAACCGGGAGAACACTGAAGCTTTCTTT
CDR3 protein: CASSEDPLNRENTEAFF

D gene: -
clone size: -
J gene: TRBJ2-4
V gene: TRBV28
CDR3 DNA: TGTGCCAGCAGTTTAGAGGCCGGCCAGGTAGCCAAAAACATTCAGTACTTC
CDR3 protein: CASSLEAGQVAKNIQYF

D gene: -
clone size: -
J gene: TRBJ1-3
V gene: TRBV5-6
CDR3 DNA: TGTGCCAGCAGCTTTCGGACAGCGATTGGAAACACCATATATTTT
CDR3 protein: CASSFRTAIGNTIYF

D gene: TRBD2
clone size: -
J gene: TRBJ2-5
V gene: TRBV5-1
CDR3 DNA: TGCGCCAGCAGCTTGTTTAGCGGGAGCGATCCCAACCAAGAGACCCAGTACTTC
CDR3 protein: CASSLFSGSDPNQETQYF

D gene: -
clone size: -
J gene: TRBJ2-5
V gene: TRBV7-8
CDR3 DNA: TGTGCCAGCAGCCCTTCTGTTAATCCCCAGTACTTC
CDR3 protein: CASSPSVNPQYF

D gene: -
clone size: -
J gene: TRBJ1-1
V gene: TRBV5-1
CDR3 DNA: TGCGCCAGCAGCTTGGCGCCCAGATCGAACACTGAAGCTTTCTTT
CDR3 protein: CASSLAPRSNTEAFF

D gene: -
clone size: -
J gene: TRBJ2-7
V gene: TRBV5-1
CDR3 DNA: TGCGCCAGCAGCCCAAAACAGGGAACCCACGAGTACTTC
CDR3 protein: CASSPKQGTHEYF

D gene: TRBD1
clone size: -
J gene: TRBJ2-1
V gene: TRBV27
CDR3 DNA: TGTGCCAGCAGTTCACTTGGACAGGGAGCCCACAATGAGCAGTTCTTC
CDR3 protein: CASSSLGQGAHNEQFF

D gene: TRBD1
clone size: -
J gene: TRBJ2-5
V gene: TRBV19
CDR3 DNA: TGTGCCAGTAGTACCTCCGGGACAGTAAAAGAGACCCAGTACTTC
CDR3 protein: CASSTSGTVKETQYF

D gene: -
clone size: -
J gene: TRBJ1-5
V gene: TRBV5-5
CDR3 DNA: TGTGCCAGCAGCGTACAGGGCGAGCAGCCCCAGCATTTT
CDR3 protein: CASSVQGEQPQHF

D gene: TRBD2
clone size: few
J gene: TRBJ2-7
V gene: TRBV27
CDR3 DNA: TGTGCCAGCAGCAAGCGGGAGGGGATCTACGAGCAGTACTTC
CDR3 protein: CASSKREGIYEQYF

D gene: -
clone size: -
J gene: TRBJ2-5
V gene: TRBV20-1
CDR3 DNA: TGCAGTGGCCAGGGGCAAGAGACCCAGTACTTC
CDR3 protein: CSGQGQETQYF